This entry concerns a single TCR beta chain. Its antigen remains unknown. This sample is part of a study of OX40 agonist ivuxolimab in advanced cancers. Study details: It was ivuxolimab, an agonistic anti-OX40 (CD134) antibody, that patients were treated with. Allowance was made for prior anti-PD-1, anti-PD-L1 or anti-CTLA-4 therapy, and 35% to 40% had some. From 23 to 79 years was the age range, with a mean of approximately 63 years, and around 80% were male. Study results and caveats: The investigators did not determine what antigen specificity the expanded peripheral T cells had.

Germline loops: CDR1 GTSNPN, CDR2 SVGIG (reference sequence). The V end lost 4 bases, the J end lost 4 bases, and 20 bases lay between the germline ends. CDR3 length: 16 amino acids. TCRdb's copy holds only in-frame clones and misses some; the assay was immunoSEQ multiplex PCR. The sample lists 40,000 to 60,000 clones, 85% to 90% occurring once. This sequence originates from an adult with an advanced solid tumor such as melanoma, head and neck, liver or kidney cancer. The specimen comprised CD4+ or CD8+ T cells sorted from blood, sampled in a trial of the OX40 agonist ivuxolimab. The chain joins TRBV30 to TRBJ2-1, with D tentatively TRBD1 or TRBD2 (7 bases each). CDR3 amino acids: CAWKRDGQVLYNEQFF. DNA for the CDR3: TGTGCCTGGAAGCGGGATGGACAGGTCCTTTACAATGAGCAGTTCTTC.